The entry below describes one T cell receptor (beta chain). Its antigen is not identified. PCR was performed using 60 Vbeta and 13 Jbeta primers. The repertoire was sequenced with immunoSEQ multiplex PCR; TCRdb's copy has only in-frame clones and lacks some. The sample holds roughly 100,000 clones, under 80% seen once. This specimen comes from a study of cytomegalovirus exposure and HLA in healthy donors. Whole-study context: Across 300 to 400 genotyped donors, around 80% landed in the Caucasian-associated ancestry cluster.

Overall study results and limits: Cytomegalovirus-associated status was assigned to fewer than 200 TCR beta chains.

Per the germline V gene, CDR1 is SGHRS and CDR2 is YFSETQ. The CDR3 spans 11 residues. V was clipped by 5 bases and J by 3 bases, with 5 bases between them. The chain employs TRBV5-1 and TRBJ1-2, with D unclear. Material: PBMCs. The source is a middle-aged man in good health and CMV-seropositive. CDR3 loop: CASRQDYGYTF. The CDR3 coding sequence is TGCGCCAGCAGGCAGGACTATGGCTACACCTTC.